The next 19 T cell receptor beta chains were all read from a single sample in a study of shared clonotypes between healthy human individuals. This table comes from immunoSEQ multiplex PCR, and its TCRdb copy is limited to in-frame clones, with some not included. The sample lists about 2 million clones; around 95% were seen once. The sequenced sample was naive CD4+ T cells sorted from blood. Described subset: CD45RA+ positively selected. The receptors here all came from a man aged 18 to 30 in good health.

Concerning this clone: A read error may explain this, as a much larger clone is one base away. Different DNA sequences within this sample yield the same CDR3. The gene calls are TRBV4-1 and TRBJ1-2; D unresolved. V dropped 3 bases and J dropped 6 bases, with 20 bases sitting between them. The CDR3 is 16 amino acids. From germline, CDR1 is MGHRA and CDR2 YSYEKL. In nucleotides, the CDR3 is TGCGCCAGCAGCCACGATAGAAGCAGAGTCAGGAATGGCTACACCTTC. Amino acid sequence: CASSHDRSRVRNGYTF.

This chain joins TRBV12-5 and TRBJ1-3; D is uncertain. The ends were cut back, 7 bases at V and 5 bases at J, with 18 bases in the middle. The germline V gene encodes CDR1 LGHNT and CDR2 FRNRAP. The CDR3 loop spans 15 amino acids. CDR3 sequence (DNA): TGTGCTAGTGCCCCCCCGGAGGGTAAACGAAACACCATATATTTT. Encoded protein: CASAPPEGKRNTIYF. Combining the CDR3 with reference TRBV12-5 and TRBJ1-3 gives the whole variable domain DARVTQTPRHKVTEMGQEVTMRCQPILGHNTVFWYRQTMMQGLELLAYFRNRAPLDDSGMPKDRFSAEMPDATLATLKIQPSEPRDSAVYFCASAPPEGKRNTIYFGEGSWLTVV.

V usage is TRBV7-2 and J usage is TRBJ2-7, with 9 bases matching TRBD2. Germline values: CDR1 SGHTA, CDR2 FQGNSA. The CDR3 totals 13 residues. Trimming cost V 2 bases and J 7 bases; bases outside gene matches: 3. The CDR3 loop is CASSLSGRREQYF. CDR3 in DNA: TGTGCCAGCAGCTTAAGCGGGAGGAGGGAGCAGTACTTC.

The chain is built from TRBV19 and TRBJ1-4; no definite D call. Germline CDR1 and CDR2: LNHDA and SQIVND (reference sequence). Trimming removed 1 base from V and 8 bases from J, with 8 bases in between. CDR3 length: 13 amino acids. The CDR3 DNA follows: TGTGCCAGTAGTATAGTGCTGGGCGAAAAACTGTTTTTT. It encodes CASSIVLGEKLFF. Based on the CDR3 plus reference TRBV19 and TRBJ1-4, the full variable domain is DGGITQSPKYLFRKEGQNVTLSCEQNLNHDAMYWYRQDPGQGLRLIYYSQIVNDFQKGDIAEGYSVSREKKESFPLTVTSAQKNPTAFYLCASSIVLGEKLFFGSGTQLSVL.

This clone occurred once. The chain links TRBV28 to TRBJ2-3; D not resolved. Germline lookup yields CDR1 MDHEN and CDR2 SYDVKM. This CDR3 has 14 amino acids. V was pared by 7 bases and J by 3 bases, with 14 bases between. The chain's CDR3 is CASTPVGLTDTQYF. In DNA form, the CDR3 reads TGTGCCAGCACCCCAGTGGGTTTGACAGATACGCAGTATTTT.

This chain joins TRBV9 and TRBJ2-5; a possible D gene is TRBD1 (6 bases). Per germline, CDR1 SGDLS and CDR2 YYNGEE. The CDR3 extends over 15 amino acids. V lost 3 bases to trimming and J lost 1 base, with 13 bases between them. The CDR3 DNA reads TGTGCCAGCAGCGCCCTACAGGGACCCCAAGAGACCCAGTACTTC. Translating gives CASSALQGPQETQYF.

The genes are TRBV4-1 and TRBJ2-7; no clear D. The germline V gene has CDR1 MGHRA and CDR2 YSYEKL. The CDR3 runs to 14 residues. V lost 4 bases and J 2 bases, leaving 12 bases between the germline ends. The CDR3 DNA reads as TGCGCCAGCAGCCCCTCCCGAGAGACCTACGAGCAGTACTTC. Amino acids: CASSPSRETYEQYF.

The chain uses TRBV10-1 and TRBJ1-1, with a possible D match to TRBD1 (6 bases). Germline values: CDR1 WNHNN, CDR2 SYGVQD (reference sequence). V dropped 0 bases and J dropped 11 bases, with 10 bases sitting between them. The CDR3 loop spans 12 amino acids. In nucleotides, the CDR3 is TGCGCCAGCAGTGAGTCCACAGGGAGGGCTTTCTTT. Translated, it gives CASSESTGRAFF.

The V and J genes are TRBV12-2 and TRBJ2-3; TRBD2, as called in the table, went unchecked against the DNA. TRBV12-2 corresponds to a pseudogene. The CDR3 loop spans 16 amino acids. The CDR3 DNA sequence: TGTGCAAGTCGCCCACCTCTAGCGGGAGTCCCAGATACGCAGTATTTT. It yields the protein CASRPPLAGVPDTQYF.

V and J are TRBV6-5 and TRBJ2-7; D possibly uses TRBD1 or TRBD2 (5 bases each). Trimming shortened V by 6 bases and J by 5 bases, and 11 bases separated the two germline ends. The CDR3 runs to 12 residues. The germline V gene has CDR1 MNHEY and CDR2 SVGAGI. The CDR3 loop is CASRRDRDEQYF. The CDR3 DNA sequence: TGTGCCAGCAGACGGGACCGAGACGAGCAGTACTTC.

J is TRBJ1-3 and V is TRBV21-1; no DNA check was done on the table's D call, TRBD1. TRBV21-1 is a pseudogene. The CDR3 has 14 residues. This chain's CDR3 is CASSIRQYRNTIYF. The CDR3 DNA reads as TGTGCCAGCAGCATAAGACAGTATCGGAACACCATATATTTT.

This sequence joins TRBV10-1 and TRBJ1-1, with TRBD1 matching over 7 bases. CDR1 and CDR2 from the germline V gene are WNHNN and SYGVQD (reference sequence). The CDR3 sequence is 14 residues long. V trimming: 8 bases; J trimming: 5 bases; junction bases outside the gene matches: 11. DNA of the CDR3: TGCGCCAGCGCTAAGACAGGGATTGGTACTGAAGCTTTCTTT. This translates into CASAKTGIGTEAFF.

CDR3 bases: TGCAGTGCTACGACAGCCTATGGCTACACCTTC. This sequence encodes CSATTAYGYTF. The rearrangement uses TRBV20-1 and TRBJ1-2, with a tentative D call TRBD1 (5 bases). The CDR3 has 11 amino acids. V was cut by 4 bases and J by 4 bases, with 7 bases left in between. CDR1 and CDR2 from the germline V gene are DFQATT and SNEGSKA (reference sequence).

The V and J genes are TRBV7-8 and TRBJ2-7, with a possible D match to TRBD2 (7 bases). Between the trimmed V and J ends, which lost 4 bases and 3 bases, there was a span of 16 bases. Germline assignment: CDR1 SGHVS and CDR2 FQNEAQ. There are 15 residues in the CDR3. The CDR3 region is CASSSAGRGIYEQYF. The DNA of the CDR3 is TGTGCCAGCAGCTCTGCGGGGAGGGGGATCTACGAGCAGTACTTC.

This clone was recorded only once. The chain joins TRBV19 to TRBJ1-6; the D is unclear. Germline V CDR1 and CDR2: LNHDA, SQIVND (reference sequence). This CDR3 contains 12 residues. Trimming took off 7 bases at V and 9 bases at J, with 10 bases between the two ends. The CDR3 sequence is CASIGGSSPLHF. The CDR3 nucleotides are TGTGCCAGTATCGGAGGCTCTTCACCCCTCCACTTT.

CDR3 sequence: CASSDRGRAGTDTQYF. In DNA form, the CDR3 reads TGTGCCAGCAGTGACAGGGGGAGGGCGGGCACAGATACGCAGTATTTT. The chain carries TRBV6-1 and TRBJ2-3, with D tentatively TRBD1 or TRBD2 (7 bases each). Trimming stripped 3 bases from V and 1 base from J, with 14 bases between. This CDR3 contains 16 residues. Germline CDR1 reads MNHNS; CDR2 reads SASEGT.

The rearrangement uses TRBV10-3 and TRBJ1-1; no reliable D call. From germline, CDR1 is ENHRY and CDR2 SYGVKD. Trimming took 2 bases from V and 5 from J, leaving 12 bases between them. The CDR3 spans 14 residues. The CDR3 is CAISERPGLTEAFF. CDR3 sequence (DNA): TGTGCCATCAGTGAGAGGCCCGGGCTAACTGAAGCTTTCTTT.

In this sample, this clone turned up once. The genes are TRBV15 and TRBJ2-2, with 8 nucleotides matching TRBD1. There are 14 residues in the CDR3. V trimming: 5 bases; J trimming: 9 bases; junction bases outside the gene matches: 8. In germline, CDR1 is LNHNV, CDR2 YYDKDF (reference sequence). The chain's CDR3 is CATSVDRVVRELFF. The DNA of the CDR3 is TGTGCCACCAGCGTGGACAGGGTAGTTCGGGAGCTGTTTTTT.

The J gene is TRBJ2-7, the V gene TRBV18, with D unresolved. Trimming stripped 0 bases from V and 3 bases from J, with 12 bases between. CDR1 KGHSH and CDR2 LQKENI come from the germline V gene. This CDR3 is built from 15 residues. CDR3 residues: CASSPPNPVVYEQYF. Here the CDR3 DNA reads TGTGCCAGCTCACCACCTAATCCAGTTGTCTACGAGCAGTACTTC.